Here is one T cell receptor beta chain with its context. This clone appeared a few times. Its antigen is currently not known. Within one base of it there is no much larger clone, and no base qualities were kept. The source of the sample is a study of blood T cell repertoires in COVID-19 (dated by TCRdb to about 2020). In terms of the full investigation: Samples from collaborators originated in the United States, Italy and Spain and spanned both the acute and convalescent phases of COVID-19. The prospective study material was composed of cDNA or gDNA derived from T cells, B-cell-depleted T cells, or PBMCs. The dataset comprised deeply sampled blood TCRbeta repertoires from subjects exposed to, actively infected with, or recovered from COVID-19. A freely available public database, intended as a resource for researchers studying the immune response to SARS-CoV-2, is where the repertoires were released. Samples were obtained from the ongoing ImmuneRACE study (first 160 participants) and from roughly 1,300 subjects provided by 6 global collaborators. The sample metadata nearly always contained a de-identified subject ID, COVID-19 status, age in years and sex. Where available, HLA class I and class II types were taken from metadata supplied by the sample provider and were not determined by assay-based typing.

The collaborating institutions used their own protocols to collect whole blood in K2EDTA tubes. For TCRbeta analysis, collaborators shipped samples in one of three forms: frozen whole blood, isolated PBMCs, or DNA extracted from either of those sample types. What the work shows at the level of the full study, not this receptor alone: How much clinical and demographic metadata was included differed by source and by participant, and the metadata was provided uncurated.

TCRbeta CDR3 regions were amplified from genomic DNA using the immunoSEQ Assay, a bias-controlled multiplex PCR. On the authors' methods: Within the assay, amplification of reference gene primers was used to estimate how many nucleated cells each sample contained. Sequence reads were collapsed and filtered to measure the absolute abundance of every unique TCRbeta CDR3 rearrangement. For each sample, productive Simpson clonality was calculated by taking the square root of Simpson's diversity index across productive rearrangements. In TCRdb, the immuneACCESS table is reduced to in-frame sequences with V and J assigned. These tables do not hold every clone; where another copy was compared, an unresolved V gene accounts for under half, and the others remain unexplained. V and J calls and clone size follow that table, whereas D and trimming were derived from the DNA. The sample has approximately 200,000 clones on record, more than 75% of them singletons. Clones ranked in the top ten supply around 1% of the sample.

The sample comprised peripheral blood. This clonotype originated in a man aged 35 to 55 with acute or convalescent COVID-19.

In nucleotides, the sequence is TGTGCCAGCAGCTTAGCAGCTGGGACAGGGGGCCCTAACTATGGCTACACCTTC. This translates into CASSLAAGTGGPNYGYTF. The sequence is built from TRBV7-9 and TRBJ1-2; 12 junctional bases match TRBD1. V is trimmed back by 0 bases and J by 0 bases, and the junction contains 5 bases that no gene match accounts for. The CDR3 goes from the cysteine to the phenylalanine over 18 residues. The kept DNA is CDR3 alone, 54 bases in frame from the first base. Reading the germline V gene (reference sequence) gives CDR1 SEHNR and CDR2 FQNEAQ.